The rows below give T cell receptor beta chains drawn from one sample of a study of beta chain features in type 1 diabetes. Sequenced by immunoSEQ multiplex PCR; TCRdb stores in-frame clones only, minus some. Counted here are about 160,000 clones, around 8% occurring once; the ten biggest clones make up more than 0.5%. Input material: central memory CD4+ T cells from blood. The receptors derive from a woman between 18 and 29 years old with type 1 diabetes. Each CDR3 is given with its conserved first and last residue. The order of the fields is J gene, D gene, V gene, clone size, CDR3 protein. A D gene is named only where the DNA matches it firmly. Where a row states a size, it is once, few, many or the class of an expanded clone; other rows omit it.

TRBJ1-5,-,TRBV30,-,CAWSAGGTPNQPQHF
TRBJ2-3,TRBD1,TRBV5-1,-,CASTGDRASTDTQYF
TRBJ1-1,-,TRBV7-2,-,CASSPGPQGITEAFF
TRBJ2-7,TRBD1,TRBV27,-,CASSSGQGLEQYF
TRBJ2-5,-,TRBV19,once,CASRPGGAGETQYF
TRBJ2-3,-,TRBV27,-,CASSFKGAGTDTQYF
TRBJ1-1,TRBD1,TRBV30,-,CAWKRGTGNTEAFF
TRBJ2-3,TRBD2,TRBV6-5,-,CATRTSGGATDTQYF
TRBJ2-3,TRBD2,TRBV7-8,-,CASRVASGSTDTQYF
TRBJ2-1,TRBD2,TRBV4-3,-,CASSHQLAGRYNEQFF
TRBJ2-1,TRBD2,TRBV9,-,CASSAGLAEYNEQFF
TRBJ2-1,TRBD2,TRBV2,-,CASSIAGIYNEQFF
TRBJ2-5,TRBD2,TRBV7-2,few,CASSFEGLAAQETQYF
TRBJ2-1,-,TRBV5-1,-,CASSHPGVERWNEQFF
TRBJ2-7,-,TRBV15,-,CATSRDSRDGDYEQYF
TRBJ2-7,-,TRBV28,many,CASSLPTVPYEQYF
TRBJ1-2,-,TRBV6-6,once,CASVPDRNYGYTF
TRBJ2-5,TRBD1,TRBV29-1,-,CSVAPGTGQETQYF
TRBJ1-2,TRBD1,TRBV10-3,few,CAITPGQGTYTF
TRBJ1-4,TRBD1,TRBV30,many,CAGQGSGEKLFF
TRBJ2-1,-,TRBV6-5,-,CASSLTENSYNEQFF
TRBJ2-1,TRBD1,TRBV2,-,CASRTGQGRNEQFF
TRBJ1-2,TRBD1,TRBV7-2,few,CASRQTRDSYGYTF
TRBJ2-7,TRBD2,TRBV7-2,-,CASSIREGLNYEQYF
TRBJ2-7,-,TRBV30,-,CAWRMRAAREQYF
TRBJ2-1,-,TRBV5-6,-,CASSLGQYYNEQFF
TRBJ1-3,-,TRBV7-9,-,CASSQGHVGNTIYF
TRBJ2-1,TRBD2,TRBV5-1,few,CASSSGTSGMYNEQFF
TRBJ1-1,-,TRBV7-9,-,CASSLDQSMNTEAFF
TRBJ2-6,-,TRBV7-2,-,CASSPGSGANVLTF
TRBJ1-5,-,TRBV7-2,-,CASSAPGQPQHF
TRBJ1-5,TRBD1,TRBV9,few,CASSEGQGRQPQHF
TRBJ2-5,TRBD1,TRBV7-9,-,CASSITTGGRETQYF
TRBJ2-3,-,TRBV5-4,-,CASSARDTQYF
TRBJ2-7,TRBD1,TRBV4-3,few,CASSLQQGAYEQYF
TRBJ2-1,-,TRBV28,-,CASSLGGTHNEQFF
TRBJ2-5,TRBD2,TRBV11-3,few,CASSLGVAGGPWETQYF
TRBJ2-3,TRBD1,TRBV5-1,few,CASSRDDRAQDTQYF
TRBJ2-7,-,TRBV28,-,CASRIPVADYEQYF